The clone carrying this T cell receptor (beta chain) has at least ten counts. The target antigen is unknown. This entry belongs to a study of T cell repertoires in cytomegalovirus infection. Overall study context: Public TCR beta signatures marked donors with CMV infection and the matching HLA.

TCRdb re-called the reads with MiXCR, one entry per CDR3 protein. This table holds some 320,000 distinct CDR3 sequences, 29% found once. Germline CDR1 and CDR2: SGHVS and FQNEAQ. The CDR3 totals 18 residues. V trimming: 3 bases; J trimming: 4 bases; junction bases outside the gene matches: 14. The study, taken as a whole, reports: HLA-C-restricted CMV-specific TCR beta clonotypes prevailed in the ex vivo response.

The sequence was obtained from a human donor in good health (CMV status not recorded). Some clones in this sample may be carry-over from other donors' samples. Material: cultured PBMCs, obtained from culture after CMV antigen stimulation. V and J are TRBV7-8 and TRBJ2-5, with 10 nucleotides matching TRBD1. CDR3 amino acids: CASSFHNPRTGGAETQYF. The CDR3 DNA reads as TGTGCCAGCAGCTTTCACAATCCTCGGACAGGGGGAGCAGAGACCCAGTACTTC.